This is a list of T cell receptor beta chains from one sample in a study of T cells after yellow fever vaccination. One entry per CDR3 protein results from TCRdb running MiXCR on the 5' RACE reads. The sample has over 150,000 distinct CDR3 sequences, approximately 6.2% seen once; the top ten hold under 3%. The source material was CD4+ T cells sorted from PBMCs, sampled on the day of the first yellow fever vaccination. All receptors derive from a man younger than 35 who received the YFV17D yellow fever vaccine. Each CDR3 is given with its conserved first and last residue. D genes are given only for firm matches. Rows give clone size only sometimes, using once, few, many, or a class for an expanded clone.

>TRBJ1-2|few|.|TRBV15
CATSRDLSYGYTF
TGTGCCACCAGCAGAGACTTATCATATGGCTACACCTTC
>TRBJ2-2|many|.|TRBV7-9
CASSSPGTVNTGELFF
TGTGCCAGCAGCTCGCCCGGTACCGTAAACACCGGGGAGCTGTTTTTT
>TRBJ2-1|few|.|TRBV5-4
CASSLDRQGPFF
TGTGCCAGCAGCTTGGACAGGCAGGGTCCGTTCTTC
>TRBJ2-7|many|TRBD2|TRBV12-3/TRBV12-4
CASSFSGPYEQYF
TGTGCCAGCAGTTTTAGCGGGCCCTACGAGCAGTACTTC
>TRBJ1-5|many|.|TRBV6-5
CASSRTSSSNQPQHF
TGTGCCAGCAGTCGTACCTCCTCCAGCAATCAGCCCCAGCATTTT
>TRBJ2-7|.|.|TRBV7-9
CASTLTGEQYF
TGTGCCAGCACCTTGACCGGGGAGCAGTACTTC
>TRBJ2-4|many|.|TRBV20-1
CSAQIGAGLAKNIQYF
TGCAGTGCCCAGATAGGGGCGGGGCTAGCCAAAAACATTCAGTACTTC
>TRBJ2-3|.|.|TRBV20-1
CSARESSGRTDTQYF
TGCAGTGCTAGAGAATCCAGCGGTCGCACAGATACGCAGTATTTT
>TRBJ2-3|.|TRBD2|TRBV5-8
CASGGLAGNTDTQYF
TGTGCCAGCGGGGGGCTAGCGGGGAACACAGATACGCAGTATTTT
>TRBJ2-4|few|TRBD2|TRBV5-1
CASSHGSGLAGLAKNIQYF
TGCGCCAGCAGCCACGGGTCGGGACTAGCGGGGCTAGCCAAAAACATTCAGTACTTC
>TRBJ2-2|many|.|TRBV21-1
CAILNGEGCTGELFF
TGTGCCATCCTAAATGGCGAGGGATGCACCGGGGAGCTGTTTTTT
>TRBJ1-2|many|TRBD1|TRBV15
CATSRDQGTDTF
TGTGCCACCAGCAGAGATCAAGGGACAGACACCTTC
>TRBJ1-6|.|TRBD1|TRBV3-1
CASSPGDRGRWSPLHF
TGTGCCAGCAGCCCGGGGGACAGGGGGCGTTGGTCACCCCTCCACTTT
>TRBJ2-3|many|.|TRBV5-1
CASSLGALEDTQYF
TGCGCCAGCAGCCTGGGGGCCCTTGAGGATACGCAGTATTTT
>TRBJ2-3|many|TRBD2|TRBV7-2
CASSPGLASDTQYF
TGTGCCAGCAGCCCTGGACTAGCAAGTGATACGCAGTATTTT
>TRBJ2-2|many|TRBD2|TRBV12-3/TRBV12-4
CASKRDSKNTGELFF
TGTGCCAGCAAGCGGGACTCTAAGAACACCGGGGAGCTGTTTTTT
>TRBJ2-5|few|TRBD2|TRBV5-1
CASSLRPTSGGQLYQETQYF
TGCGCCAGCAGCTTGCGTCCGACTAGCGGGGGCCAACTGTACCAAGAGACCCAGTACTTC
>TRBJ2-3|.|TRBD1|TRBV5-4
CASSPTGGGTDTQYF
TGTGCCAGCAGCCCAACAGGGGGCGGCACAGATACGCAGTATTTT
>TRBJ2-5|.|TRBD1|TRBV10-3
CAISTTGERQETQYF
TGTGCCATCAGTACCACAGGGGAGAGGCAAGAGACCCAGTACTTC
>TRBJ2-3|few|TRBD1|TRBV6-5
CASSYRDRVHTQYF
TGTGCCAGCAGTTACCGGGACAGGGTACATACGCAGTATTTT
>TRBJ2-5|.|.|TRBV2
CASSDGFQETQYF
TGTGCCAGCAGTGACGGTTTTCAAGAGACCCAGTACTTC
>TRBJ1-4|many|.|TRBV6-5
CASSNSYNEKLFF
TGTGCCAGCAGCAACAGTTATAATGAAAAACTGTTTTTT
>TRBJ2-5|many|.|TRBV6-2/TRBV6-3
CAIGQLEETQYF
TGTGCCATTGGCCAGCTGGAAGAGACCCAGTACTTC
>TRBJ2-3|.|TRBD2|TRBV5-4
CASSWPAGGPADTQYF
TGTGCCAGCAGCTGGCCGGCGGGGGGGCCGGCAGATACGCAGTATTTT
>TRBJ2-5|.|.|TRBV5-1
CASSDARGPGETQYF
TGCGCCAGCAGCGACGCGAGGGGTCCAGGAGAGACCCAGTACTTC
>TRBJ2-4|.|TRBD1|TRBV7-3
CASSLSGTAKNIQYF
TGTGCCAGCAGCTTATCCGGGACAGCAAAAAACATTCAGTACTTC
>TRBJ2-5|.|.|TRBV28
CASRAGPRGTQYF
TGTGCCAGCAGGGCCGGACCCCGGGGGACCCAGTACTTC
>TRBJ1-2|few|TRBD1|TRBV20-1
CSAGGAGGADYGYTF
TGCAGTGCTGGGGGGGCAGGGGGCGCCGACTATGGCTACACCTTC
>TRBJ2-1|few|.|TRBV12-3/TRBV12-4
CASSFRGPNEQFF
TGTGCCAGCAGTTTTCGGGGTCCGAATGAGCAGTTCTTC
>TRBJ1-6|few|.|TRBV15
CATSRDADGPRSPLHF
TGTGCCACCAGCAGAGATGCGGACGGGCCCAGATCACCCCTCCACTTT
>TRBJ2-1|many|.|TRBV7-2
CASSTTSWDEQFF
TGTGCCAGCAGCACGACTAGTTGGGATGAGCAGTTCTTC
>TRBJ2-1|many|.|TRBV7-9
CASSLDLGTYNEQFF
TGTGCCAGCAGCTTAGATCTGGGAACCTACAATGAGCAGTTCTTC
>TRBJ1-5|many|.|TRBV4-3
CASSPKFNQPQHF
TGCGCCAGCAGCCCTAAGTTCAATCAGCCCCAGCATTTT
>TRBJ2-7|many|.|TRBV20-1
CSAGERQGTYEQYF
TGCAGTGCTGGGGAGAGGCAGGGTACCTACGAGCAGTACTTC
>TRBJ1-5|many|.|TRBV28
CASSPLLGGTGQPQHF
TGTGCCAGCAGTCCACTTTTGGGGGGCACTGGTCAGCCCCAGCATTTT
>TRBJ1-3|.|.|TRBV6-5
CASSYSAGSFSGNTIYF
TGTGCCAGCAGTTACTCGGCAGGGAGCTTCTCTGGAAACACCATATATTTT
>TRBJ1-2|.|.|TRBV28
CASGTDYGYTF
TGTGCCAGCGGGACGGACTATGGCTACACCTTC